This T cell receptor beta chain comes out of a study of control samples from healthy donors and cancer patients (dated by TCRdb to 2020 to 2021). CDR3 length: 15 amino acids, cysteine to phenylalanine. Only the CDR3 part of the read is kept: 45 bases, read in frame from the first base. Trimming takes 8 bases off V and 5 bases off J; junction bases not matched to a gene: 8. The CDR1 and CDR2 encoded by the germline V gene are SGHVS and FQNEAQ. Library preparation was by the immunoSEQ multiplex PCR assay. In its TCRdb copy, this immuneACCESS table keeps in-frame sequences only and misses some clones. Where compared with another copy, unresolved V genes explain less than half of these, and the others have no known cause. The sample table holds 60,000 to 75,000 clones, of which roughly 87% were seen once. The top ten hold less than 6% of the sample. A note on this clone: Its binding antigen is unknown. Per-base qualities were not stored, and no clone one base away is much larger.

The source of this sequence is a man aged 60 to 69 with colorectal cancer. The chain couples TRBV7-8 to TRBJ2-2, and 10 bases in between align with TRBD1. The sequenced sample was PBMCs. The nucleotide sequence is TGTGCCAGCTCTCCGGGACAGGGGTTAACCGGGGAGCTGTTTTTT. This gives the protein CASSPGQGLTGELFF.